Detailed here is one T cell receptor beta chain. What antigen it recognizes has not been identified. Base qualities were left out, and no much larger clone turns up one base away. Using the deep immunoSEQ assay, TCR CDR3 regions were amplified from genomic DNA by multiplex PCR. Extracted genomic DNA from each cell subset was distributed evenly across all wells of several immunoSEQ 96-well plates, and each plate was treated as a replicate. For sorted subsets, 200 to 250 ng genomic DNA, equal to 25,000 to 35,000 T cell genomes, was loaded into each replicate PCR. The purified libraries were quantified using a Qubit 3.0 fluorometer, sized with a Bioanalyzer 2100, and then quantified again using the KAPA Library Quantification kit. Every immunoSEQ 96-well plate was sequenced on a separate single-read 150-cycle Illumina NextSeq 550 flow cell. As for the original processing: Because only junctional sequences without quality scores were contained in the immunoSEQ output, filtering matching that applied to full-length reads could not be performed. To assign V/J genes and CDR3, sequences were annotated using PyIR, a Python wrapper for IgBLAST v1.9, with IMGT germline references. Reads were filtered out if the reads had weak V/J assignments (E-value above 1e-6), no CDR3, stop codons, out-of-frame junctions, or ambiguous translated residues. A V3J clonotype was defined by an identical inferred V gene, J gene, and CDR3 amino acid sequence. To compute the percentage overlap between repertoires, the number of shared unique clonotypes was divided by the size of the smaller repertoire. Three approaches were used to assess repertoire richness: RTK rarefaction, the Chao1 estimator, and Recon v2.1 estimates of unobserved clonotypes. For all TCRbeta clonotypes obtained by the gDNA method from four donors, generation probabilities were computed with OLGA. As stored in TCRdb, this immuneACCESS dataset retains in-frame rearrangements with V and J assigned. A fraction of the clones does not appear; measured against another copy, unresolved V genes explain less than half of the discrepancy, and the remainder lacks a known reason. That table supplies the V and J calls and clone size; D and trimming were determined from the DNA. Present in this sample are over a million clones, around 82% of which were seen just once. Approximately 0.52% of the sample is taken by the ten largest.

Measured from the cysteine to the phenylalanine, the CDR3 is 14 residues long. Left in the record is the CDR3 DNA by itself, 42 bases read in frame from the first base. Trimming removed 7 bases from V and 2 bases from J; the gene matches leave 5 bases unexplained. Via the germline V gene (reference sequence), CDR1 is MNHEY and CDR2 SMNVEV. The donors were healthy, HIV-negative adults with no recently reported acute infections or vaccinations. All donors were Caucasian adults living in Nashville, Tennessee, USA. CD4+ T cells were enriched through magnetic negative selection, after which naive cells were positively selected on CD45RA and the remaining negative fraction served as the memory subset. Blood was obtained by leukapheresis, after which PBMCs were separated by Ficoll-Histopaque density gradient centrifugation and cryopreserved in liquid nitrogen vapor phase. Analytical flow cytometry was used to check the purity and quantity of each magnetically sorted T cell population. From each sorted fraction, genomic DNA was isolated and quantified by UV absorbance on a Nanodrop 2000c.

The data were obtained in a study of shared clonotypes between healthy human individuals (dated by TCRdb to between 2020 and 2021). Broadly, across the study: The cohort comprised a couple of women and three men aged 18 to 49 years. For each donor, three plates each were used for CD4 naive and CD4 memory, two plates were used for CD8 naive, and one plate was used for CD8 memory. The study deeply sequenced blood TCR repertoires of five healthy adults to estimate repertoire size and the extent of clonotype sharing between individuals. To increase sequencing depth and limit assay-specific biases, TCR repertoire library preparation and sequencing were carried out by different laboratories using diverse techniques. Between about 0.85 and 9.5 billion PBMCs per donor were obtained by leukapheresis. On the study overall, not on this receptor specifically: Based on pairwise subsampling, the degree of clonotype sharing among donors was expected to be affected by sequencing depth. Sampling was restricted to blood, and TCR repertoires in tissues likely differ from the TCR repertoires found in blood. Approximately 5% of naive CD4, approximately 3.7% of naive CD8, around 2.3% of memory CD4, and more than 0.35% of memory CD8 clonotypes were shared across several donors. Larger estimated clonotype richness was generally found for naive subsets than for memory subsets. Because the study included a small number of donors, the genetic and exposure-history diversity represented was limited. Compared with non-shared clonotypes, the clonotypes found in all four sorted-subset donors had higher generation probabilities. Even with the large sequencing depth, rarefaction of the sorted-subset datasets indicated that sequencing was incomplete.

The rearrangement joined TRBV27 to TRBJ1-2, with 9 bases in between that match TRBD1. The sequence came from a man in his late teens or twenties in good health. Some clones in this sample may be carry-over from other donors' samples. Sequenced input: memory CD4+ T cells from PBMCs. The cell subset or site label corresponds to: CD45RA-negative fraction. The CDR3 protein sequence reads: CASNTQGANYGYTF. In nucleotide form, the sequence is TGTGCCAGCAACACACAGGGGGCCAACTATGGCTACACCTTC.